Each of the 5 T cell receptor beta chains below was sequenced from the same sample in a study of PD-1 and CTLA-4 blockade in melanoma. Sequenced by immunoSEQ multiplex PCR; TCRdb stores in-frame clones only, minus some. Of approximately 15,000 clones in the sample, about 70% are singletons; the top ten hold roughly 15%. The sequences come from CD8+ T cells from peripheral blood, collected from a patient given anti-PD-1 treatment. These receptors all come from a human donor with melanoma.

The V and J genes are TRBV10-3 and TRBJ2-1, with TRBD2 matching 10 bases. The V gene end was trimmed by 4 bases and the J gene end by 5 bases; junction bases not matched to a gene: 8. CDR3 length equals 16 residues. Germline CDR1 is ENHRY and CDR2 is SYGVKD. CDR3 in DNA: TGTGCCATCAGTGCCTCCGGACTAGCGGAAAACAATGAGCAGTTCTTC. Translating gives CAISASGLAENNEQFF.

In its sample, this clone was seen a few times. This chain connects TRBV3-1 (or the pseudogene TRBV3-2) to TRBJ2-7; TRBD1 is a possible D gene (8 bases). Trimming left V 1 base short and J 0 bases short, with 13 bases between. Germline V gene sequence: CDR1 LGHDT, CDR2 YNNKEL (reference sequence). The CDR3 loop spans 16 amino acids. This chain's CDR3 is CASSQGQGRASYEQYF. The CDR3 nucleotides are TGTGCCAGCAGCCAAGGACAGGGGAGGGCCTCCTACGAGCAGTACTTC.

This clone was found a few times. The V and J genes are TRBV19 and TRBJ2-1; tentative D call: TRBD1 (6 bases). Looked up from germline, CDR1 is LNHDA and CDR2 is SQIVND (reference sequence). The germline V and J ends were trimmed by 3 bases and 3 bases, with 12 bases remaining between them. This CDR3 has 15 residues. The CDR3 is CASSIYRENYNEQFF. The DNA for the CDR3 is TGTGCCAGTAGTATCTACAGGGAGAACTACAATGAGCAGTTCTTC.

V gene TRBV2 combines with J gene TRBJ1-1, with D uncertain. The germline gives CDR1 SNHLY, CDR2 FYNNEI. CDR3 length equals 13 residues. Trimming shortened V by 4 bases and J by 3 bases, and 9 bases separated the two germline ends. Written as DNA, the CDR3 is TGTGCCAGCAGTGCGGGGTGGGACACTGAAGCTTTCTTT. Amino acid sequence: CASSAGWDTEAFF.

The chain joins TRBV9 to TRBJ1-1, with TRBD1 as a possible D gene (5 bases). The ends were cut back, 3 bases at V and 3 bases at J, with 15 bases in the middle. The CDR3 has 15 residues. Germline V gene sequence: CDR1 SGDLS, CDR2 YYNGEE. CDR3 DNA: TGTGCCAGCAGCGCGCCGTGGGGCGGTGACACTGAAGCTTTCTTT. Amino acids: CASSAPWGGDTEAFF.